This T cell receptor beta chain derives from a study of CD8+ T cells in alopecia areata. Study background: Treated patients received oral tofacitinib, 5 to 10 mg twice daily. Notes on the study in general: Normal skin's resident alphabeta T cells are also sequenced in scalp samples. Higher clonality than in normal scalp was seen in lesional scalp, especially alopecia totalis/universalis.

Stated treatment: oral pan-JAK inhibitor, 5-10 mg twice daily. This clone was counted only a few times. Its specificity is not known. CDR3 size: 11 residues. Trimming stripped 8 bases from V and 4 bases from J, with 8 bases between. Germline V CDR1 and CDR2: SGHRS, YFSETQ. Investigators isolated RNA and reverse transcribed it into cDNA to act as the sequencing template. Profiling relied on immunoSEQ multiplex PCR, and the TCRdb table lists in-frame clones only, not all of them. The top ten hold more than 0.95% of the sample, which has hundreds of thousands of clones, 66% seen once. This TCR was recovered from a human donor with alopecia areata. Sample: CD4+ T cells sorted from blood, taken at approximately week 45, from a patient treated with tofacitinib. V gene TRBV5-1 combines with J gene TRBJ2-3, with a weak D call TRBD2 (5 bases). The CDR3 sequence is CASTDSDTQYF. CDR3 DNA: TGCGCCAGTACGGACTCAGATACGCAGTATTTT.